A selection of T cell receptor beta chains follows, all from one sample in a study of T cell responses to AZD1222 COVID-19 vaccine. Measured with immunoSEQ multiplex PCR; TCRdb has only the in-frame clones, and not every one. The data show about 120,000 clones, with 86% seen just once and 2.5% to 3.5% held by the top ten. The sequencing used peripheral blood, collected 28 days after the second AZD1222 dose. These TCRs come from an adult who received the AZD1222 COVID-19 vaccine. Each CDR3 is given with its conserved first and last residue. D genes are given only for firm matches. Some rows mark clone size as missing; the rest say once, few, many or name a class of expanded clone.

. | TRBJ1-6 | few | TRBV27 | CASRNRAPSYNSPLHF | TGTGCCAGCAGGAACAGGGCCCCCTCCTATAATTCACCCCTCCACTTT
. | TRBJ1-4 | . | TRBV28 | CASSSPDSNEKLFF | TGTGCCAGCAGTTCGCCAGACTCTAATGAAAAACTGTTTTTT
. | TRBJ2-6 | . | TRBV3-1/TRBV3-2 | CASSQDPTDSGANVLTF | TGTGCCAGCAGCCAAGATCCCACCGACTCTGGGGCCAACGTCCTGACTTTC
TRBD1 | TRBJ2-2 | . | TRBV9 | CASSVGDRGRIGELFF | TGTGCCAGCAGCGTAGGGGACAGGGGGCGAATCGGGGAGCTGTTTTTT
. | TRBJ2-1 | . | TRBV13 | CASSLGETYNEQFF | TGTGCCAGCAGCTTGGGCGAAACCTACAATGAGCAGTTCTTC
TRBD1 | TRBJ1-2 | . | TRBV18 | CASSPGTGVYGYTF | TGTGCCAGCTCTCCCGGGACAGGGGTATATGGCTACACCTTC
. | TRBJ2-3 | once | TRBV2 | CASSFTDTQYF | TGTGCCAGCAGCTTCACAGATACGCAGTATTTT
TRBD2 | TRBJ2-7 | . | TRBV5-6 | CASSYRTSGGNNYEQYF | TGTGCCAGCAGCTATAGGACTAGCGGGGGGAACAACTACGAGCAGTACTTC
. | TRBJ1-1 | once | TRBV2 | CASSTGLNTEAFF | TGTGCCAGCAGTACCGGGCTGAACACTGAAGCTTTCTTT
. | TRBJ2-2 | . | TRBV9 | CASSVGQPTGELFF | TGTGCCAGCAGCGTGGGACAACCCACCGGGGAGCTGTTTTTT
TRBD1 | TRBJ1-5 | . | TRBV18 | CASSPGQGQQPQHF | TGTGCCAGCTCGCCCGGACAGGGGCAACAGCCCCAGCATTTT
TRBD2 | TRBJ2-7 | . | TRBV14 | CASRVSGATYEQYF | TGTGCCAGCAGGGTTAGCGGGGCAACCTACGAGCAGTACTTC
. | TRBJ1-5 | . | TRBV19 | CASSIGGVGQPQHF | TGTGCCAGTAGTATTGGCGGGGTGGGTCAGCCCCAGCATTTT
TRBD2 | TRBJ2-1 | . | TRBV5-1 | CASSLGLAGGYNEQFF | TGCGCCAGCAGCTTGGGACTAGCGGGGGGGTACAATGAGCAGTTCTTC
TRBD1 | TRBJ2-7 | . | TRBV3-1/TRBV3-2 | CASSLRDRIPYEQYF | TGTGCCAGCAGCCTCCGGGACAGGATCCCCTACGAGCAGTACTTC
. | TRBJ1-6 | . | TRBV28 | CASSLILVTDQNSPLHF | TGTGCCAGCAGTTTGATCCTCGTAACAGACCAGAATTCACCCCTCCACTTT